This T cell receptor beta chain was sequenced in a study of T-cell memory formation after mild COVID-19. The study, taken as a whole, reports: Among clones peaking at day 37 in the second wave, SARS-CoV-2 specificity remained unconfirmed.

This clonotype has ten or more counts. Its specificity is not known. Via MiXCR, TCRdb re-called the 5' RACE reads, giving one row per CDR3 protein. The sample carries about 360,000 distinct CDR3 sequences, roughly an eighth recorded once. V dropped 4 bases and J dropped 0 bases, with 13 bases sitting between them. CDR1 SGHAT and CDR2 FQNNGV come from the germline V gene. The CDR3 has 15 amino acids. The chain couples TRBV11-2 to TRBJ2-7; D is tentatively TRBD1 or TRBD2 (5 bases each). The TCR sequence derives from a man between 18 and 29 years old who had mild COVID-19 (a few samples of this study predate the infection). Cell type and time point are not known. Sequences were obtained from PBMCs or a T cell subset sorted from them (not recorded which). The CDR3 DNA reads as TGTGCCAGCAGCTCGATTTCCGGGACCTCCTACGAGCAGTACTTC. Protein sequence: CASSSISGTSYEQYF.